Below, one T cell receptor beta chain is given with its context. Its antigen is unknown. After autologous stem cell transplantation all patients relapsed, and prior brentuximab vedotin exposure differed between cohorts. Progressive disease, partial response or complete response was each patient's best response. Germline V gene lookup returns CDR1 GTSNPN and CDR2 SVGIG (reference sequence). This CDR3 comprises 16 residues. Losses at the gene ends were 0 bases for V and 4 bases for J; bases not matched to a gene: 10. Generated by immunoSEQ multiplex PCR, the TCRdb table keeps only in-frame clones and is missing some. The sample shows approximately 50,000 clones, around two thirds of them seen only once. The data belong to a study of PD-1 blockade in classical Hodgkin lymphoma. Study-level findings and limits: Patients who initiated nivolumab within 1 year of ASCT were excluded. Newly diagnosed patients reportedly had lower baseline TCR diversity than healthy donors. Those achieving complete response showed baseline diversity like newly diagnosed patients.

Sequences were derived from peripheral blood mononuclear cells (PBMCs), sampled before the second cycle of nivolumab. The chain is built from TRBV30 and TRBJ2-7; 9 bases are shared with TRBD2. This TCR derives from a human donor with classical Hodgkin lymphoma. The CDR3 DNA is TGTGCCTGGAGTGTACTGGGCGGGAGGGCTGGATACGAGCAGTACTTC. Translation: CAWSVLGGRAGYEQYF.